This TCR beta chain is from a study of blood T cell repertoires in COVID-19. About the study: Italy, Spain and the United States were the sources of the convalescent and acute COVID-19 samples.

Trimming removed 3 bases at V and 13 bases at J, with 10 bases between. Germline assignment: CDR1 MNHEY and CDR2 SVGEGT. This CDR3 contains 11 residues. Clones were sequenced by immunoSEQ multiplex PCR, and TCRdb holds only the in-frame ones, with some missing. The sample lists some 210,000 clones; roughly 90% were seen once. Input material: peripheral blood. The TCR comes from a man aged 60 to 75 with COVID-19, enrolled during active disease. The chain uses TRBV6-2 or TRBV6-3 and TRBJ1-5; D perhaps matches TRBD1 (6 bases). In DNA, the CDR3 is TGTGCCAGCAGTTATGGTCAGGGGCAGCATTTT. It codes for CASSYGQGQHF.